This TCR beta chain was documented in a study of blood T cell repertoires in COVID-19. Turning to this clone: This sample includes further DNA sequences coding for the same CDR3.

Trimming removed 4 bases from V and 2 bases from J; junction bases left unmatched: 5. Germline values: CDR1 SGHNT, CDR2 YYREEE (reference sequence). CDR3 length: 15 residues. The data were produced by immunoSEQ multiplex PCR, yet TCRdb's version contains in-frame clones alone and is incomplete. In the table there are more than 300,000 clones, around nine tenths of which are singletons. Recruits, aged roughly 18 to 100 years, lived in 20 to 30 US areas. Which cohort a participant joined came from the clinical history participants gave. A COVID-19 case was met by exposed participants within 2 weeks before study entry.

This sequence joins TRBV5-4 and TRBJ2-5; 10 bases are shared with TRBD2. The origin of this receptor is a woman aged 25 to 45 who had been exposed to COVID-19. Sequencing used PBMCs or T cells enriched from blood (not recorded which). CDR3 sequence reads: CASSRERGGQETQYF. The CDR3 DNA is TGTGCCAGCAGCCGAGAGCGGGGGGGGCAAGAGACCCAGTACTTC. The whole variable domain, remainder taken from reference TRBV5-4 and TRBJ2-5, is ETGVTQSPTHLIKTRGQQVTLRCSSQSGHNTVSWYQQALGQGPQFIFQYYREEENGRGNFPPRFSGLQFPNYSSELNVNALELDDSALYLCASSRERGGQETQYFGPGTRLLVL.